A selection of T cell receptor beta chains follows, all from one sample in a study of T cell responses to AZD1222 COVID-19 vaccine. Measured with immunoSEQ multiplex PCR; TCRdb has only the in-frame clones, and not every one. Of approximately 110,000 clones detected, over 85% appear once; the ten largest clones hold more than 2%. Sequencing was performed on peripheral blood, taken on day 0 of AZD1222 vaccination. Receptor source: an adult in good health. Both conserved end residues are part of each CDR3.

V	J	CDR3
TRBV12-3/TRBV12-4	TRBJ1-6	CASSLEVSPLHF
TRBV9	TRBJ2-7	CASSATLGGYEQYF
TRBV28	TRBJ2-1	CASSSGQGQFF
TRBV5-6	TRBJ1-5	CASSWGPYSNQPQHF
TRBV7-9	TRBJ1-4	CASSLAQGGNEKLFF
TRBV27	TRBJ1-1	CASQTGGTEAFF
TRBV3-1/TRBV3-2	TRBJ1-1	CASSLQGSTEAFF
TRBV4-1	TRBJ2-3	CASSRRDDTDTQYF
TRBV18	TRBJ1-2	CASSPAQIVNQDYGYTF
TRBV19	TRBJ1-5	CASTPLTGQQPQHF
TRBV7-9	TRBJ2-5	CASSFLSREETQYF
TRBV6-5	TRBJ2-1	CASRPDRGINNEQFF
TRBV7-9	TRBJ1-3	CASSSPGRGNTIYF
TRBV5-6	TRBJ1-6	CASSLVTAAPLHF
TRBV2	TRBJ1-1	CASYPTDARNTEAFF
TRBV7-9	TRBJ2-7	CASSPPFGLGGSTYEQYF
TRBV6-1	TRBJ2-7	CASSETRLAVYEQYF
TRBV18	TRBJ1-2	CASSPQEQSNYGYTF
TRBV12-3/TRBV12-4	TRBJ1-2	CASSYQVAWGYTF
TRBV19	TRBJ1-1	CATIRTGLFTEAFF
TRBV7-6	TRBJ1-1	CASSLLQGPNTEAFF
TRBV11-1	TRBJ2-7	CASSLARPYEQYF
TRBV6-6	TRBJ2-7	CASSLDWNYEQYF
TRBV5-5	TRBJ2-1	CASDGPGDGYNEQFF
TRBV9	TRBJ1-2	CASSPQTQGGGYTF
TRBV24-1	TRBJ1-2	CATSDSRQGARYGYTF
TRBV3-1/TRBV3-2	TRBJ2-1	CASSYTSGGYNEQFF
TRBV19	TRBJ2-1	CASSIDRGTGHAEQFF
TRBV19	TRBJ1-4	CASSMDRNEKLFF
TRBV4-3	TRBJ1-1	CASSQGTGASTEAFF
TRBV28	TRBJ1-2	CASSLTGPGGGYTF
TRBV7-9	TRBJ1-2	CASSTDSNYGYTF
TRBV18	TRBJ2-6	CASSPRNSGANVLTF
TRBV4-1	TRBJ1-2	CASSQKTGTNYGYTF
TRBV10-3	TRBJ1-1	CAISEGPEAFF
TRBV4-1	TRBJ2-7	CASSQEGGESYEQYF
TRBV19	TRBJ1-6	CASSPGTGSIPPLHF
TRBV11-2	TRBJ2-1	CASSPNRGGDNEQFF
TRBV19	TRBJ2-3	CASMAPPRGGPDTQYF
TRBV7-3	TRBJ2-3	CASTAGGARTDTQYF
TRBV28	TRBJ1-5	CASRKGNQPQHF
TRBV6-2/TRBV6-3	TRBJ1-1	CASSPAGVLNTEAFF
TRBV28	TRBJ1-3	CASSSPRGGNTIYF
TRBV21-1	TRBJ1-5	CASSRVPGQGGQPQHF
TRBV29-1	TRBJ2-3	CSVVVAGPDTQYF
TRBV4-1	TRBJ1-1	CASSQAIVIRYTEAFF
TRBV12-3/TRBV12-4	TRBJ1-4	CASTGQGVEKLFF
TRBV5-1	TRBJ2-3	CASSLGTTTDTQYF
TRBV5-1	TRBJ1-4	CASSLGVSATNEKLFF
TRBV2	TRBJ2-3	CAILGTDADTQYF
TRBV27	TRBJ1-2	CASSLSGARGGYTF
TRBV7-3	TRBJ2-1	CASSSQGNNEQFF
TRBV30	TRBJ1-1	CAWSDGVGYTEAFF
TRBV9	TRBJ1-2	CASSANTGSQPYGYTF
TRBV28	TRBJ1-1	CASRTSGRNTEAFF